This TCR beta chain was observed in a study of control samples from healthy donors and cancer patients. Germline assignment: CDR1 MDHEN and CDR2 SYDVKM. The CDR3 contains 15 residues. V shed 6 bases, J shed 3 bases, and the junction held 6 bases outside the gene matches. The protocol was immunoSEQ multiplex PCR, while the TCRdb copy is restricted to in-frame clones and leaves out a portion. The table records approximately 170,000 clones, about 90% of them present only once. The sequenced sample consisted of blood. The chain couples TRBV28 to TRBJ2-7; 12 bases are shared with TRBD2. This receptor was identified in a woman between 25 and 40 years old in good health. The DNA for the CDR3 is TGTGCCAGCAGACCGCCGACTAGCGGGAGCTACGAGCAGTACTTC. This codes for CASRPPTSGSYEQYF.